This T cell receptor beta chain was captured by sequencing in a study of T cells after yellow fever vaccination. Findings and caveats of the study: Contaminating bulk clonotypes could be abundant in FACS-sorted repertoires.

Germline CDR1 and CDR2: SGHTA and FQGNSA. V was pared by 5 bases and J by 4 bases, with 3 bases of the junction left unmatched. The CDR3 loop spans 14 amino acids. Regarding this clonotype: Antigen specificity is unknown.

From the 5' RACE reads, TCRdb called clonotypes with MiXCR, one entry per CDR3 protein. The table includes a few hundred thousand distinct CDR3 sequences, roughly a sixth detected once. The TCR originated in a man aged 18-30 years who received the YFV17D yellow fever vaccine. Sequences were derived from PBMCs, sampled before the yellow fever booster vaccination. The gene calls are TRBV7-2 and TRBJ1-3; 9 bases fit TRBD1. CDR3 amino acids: CASSPGQGGNTIYF. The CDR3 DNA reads TGTGCCAGCAGCCCCGGACAGGGGGGAAACACCATATATTTT.